These T cell receptor beta chains were read from a single sample in a study of early T cells in non-severe SARS-CoV-2 infection. Via MiXCR, TCRdb re-called the 5' RACE reads, giving one row per CDR3 protein. There are roughly 97,000 distinct CDR3 sequences in the sample; about 11% occur only once, and roughly 5% lies in the top ten. Here the sequenced sample was whole blood, taken at baseline. The receptors derive from an adult who was a healthcare worker with PCR-confirmed SARS-CoV-2 infection or an uninfected control (not recorded which). The CDR3 runs from the conserved cysteine through the conserved F or W. A D gene is named only where the DNA matches it firmly. Clone size appears in some rows only: once, few, many, or a class for an expanded clone.

J gene	V gene	clone size	D gene	CDR3 DNA	CDR3 protein
TRBJ2-7	TRBV9	-	TRBD1	TGTGCCAGCAGCGTTTATGACGTAGGACAGGGGGGTAACGAGCAGTACTTC	CASSVYDVGQGGNEQYF
TRBJ2-7	TRBV10-3	few	-	TGTGCCATCAGGGTTCCCTCTCGGAACGAGCAGTACTTC	CAIRVPSRNEQYF
TRBJ2-2	TRBV7-2	few	-	TGTGCCAGCAGCCGCCCTAGAGATTCGGGAAACACCGGGGAGCTGTTTTTT	CASSRPRDSGNTGELFF
TRBJ2-3	TRBV20-1	many	-	TGCAGTGGAGGACCCATTAGCACAGATACGCAGTATTTT	CSGGPISTDTQYF
TRBJ2-1	TRBV7-8	many	-	TGTGCCAGCAGCCCCCAGGGTAGAGGGTACAATGAGCAGTTCTTC	CASSPQGRGYNEQFF
TRBJ1-2	TRBV6-6	many	-	TGTGCCAGCAGGGAGGGGGGACCTGGGTATGGCTACACCTTC	CASREGGPGYGYTF
TRBJ1-1	TRBV20-1	-	-	TGCAGTGCTAGGCCTTCGGTAAGGGGCGGTAGCTGGAACACTGAAGCTTTCTTT	CSARPSVRGGSWNTEAFF
TRBJ2-1	TRBV29-1	few	TRBD2	TGCAGCGTCTGCTTACTAGCGGGGTCCGCCAATGAGCAGTTCTTC	CSVCLLAGSANEQFF
TRBJ2-7	TRBV6-6	many	TRBD2	TGTGCCAGCAGTGAGACTAGCGGGAGCGCTTATTCCTACGAGCAGTACTTC	CASSETSGSAYSYEQYF
TRBJ1-6	TRBV30	-	-	TGTGCCTGGACTAGCACAAGATATAATTCACCCCTCCACTTT	CAWTSTRYNSPLHF
TRBJ2-7	TRBV7-8	-	TRBD2	TGTGCCAGCAGCCAAATCGGGGCTAGCGGGAGAGGCGAGCAGTACTTC	CASSQIGASGRGEQYF
TRBJ1-2	TRBV20-1	few	-	TGCAGTGCTAGAGAACCGGGGAACTATGGCTACACCTTC	CSAREPGNYGYTF
TRBJ1-1	TRBV7-3	few	-	TGTGCCAGCAGCTTTCAAGTGGAAGGTGAAGCTTTCTTT	CASSFQVEGEAFF
TRBJ1-5	TRBV2	-	-	TGTGCAGGGGGGGACTCCAATCAGCCCCAGCATTTT	CAGGDSNQPQHF
TRBJ2-7	TRBV19	many	-	TGTGCCAGTAGTATTAAGCTGGACTACGAGCAGTACTTC	CASSIKLDYEQYF
TRBJ2-2	TRBV9	-	-	TGTGCCAGCAGGGACGGCACCGGGGAGCTGTTTTTT	CASRDGTGELFF
TRBJ2-3	TRBV4-2	-	-	TGTGCCAGCAGCCAAGGCCTCCGCGGGGCACGTTTCCCAGATACGCAGTATTTT	CASSQGLRGARFPDTQYF
TRBJ2-4	TRBV28	-	-	TGTGCCAGCAGTTTATGGGTGGGCAGGGATGACATTCAGTACTTC	CASSLWVGRDDIQYF
TRBJ2-4	TRBV29-1	few	-	TGCAGCGTTGAAGTGGGGTCCAAAAACATTCAGTACTTC	CSVEVGSKNIQYF
TRBJ1-5	TRBV2	few	-	TGTGCCAGCAGGTGGGGGGGTAATCAGCCCCAGCATTTT	CASRWGGNQPQHF
TRBJ1-5	TRBV6-2/TRBV6-3	-	-	TGTGCCAGCAGTTACTCCTCACGCTCGGGGACGGGCAATCAGCCCCAGCATTTT	CASSYSSRSGTGNQPQHF
TRBJ2-3	TRBV5-4	many	-	TGTGCCAGCAGCACCGGTGGGGTCGGGGGCGCAGATACGCAGTATTTT	CASSTGGVGGADTQYF
TRBJ1-1	TRBV7-8	few	-	TGTGCCAGCAGCTTGGGTCCCACTGAAGCTTTCTTT	CASSLGPTEAFF
TRBJ1-2	TRBV5-1	many	-	TGCGCCAGCAGCTTGGACGGGACTCCTAACTATGGCTACACCTTC	CASSLDGTPNYGYTF
TRBJ1-1	TRBV6-5	-	-	TGTGCCAGCAGTTCTTATCCAGGGATCCTGAACACTGAAGCTTTCTTT	CASSSYPGILNTEAFF
TRBJ1-4	TRBV27	many	-	TGTGCCAGCAGTTTAAGCAGCGGGGGTGAAAAACTGTTTTTT	CASSLSSGGEKLFF
TRBJ2-3	TRBV5-1	-	-	TGCGCCAGCAGCTTAGAAGGGGCAAGAACAGATACGCAGTATTTT	CASSLEGARTDTQYF
TRBJ2-7	TRBV2	few	TRBD1	TGTGCCAGCAGTCCGAACCCTACGACAGGGCCCTACGAGCAGTACTTC	CASSPNPTTGPYEQYF
TRBJ2-4	TRBV7-9	-	-	TGTGCCAGCAGCCCCATAGTGACAGGAGAACTAGATATAGCCAAAAACATTCAGTACTTC	CASSPIVTGELDIAKNIQYF
TRBJ2-1	TRBV7-2	-	-	TGTGCCAGCAGCACCCGACAGGCCAACAATGAGCAGTTCTTC	CASSTRQANNEQFF
TRBJ2-3	TRBV6-2/TRBV6-3	many	TRBD2	TGTGCCAGCAGTTACGGACTCGGACTAGCGGGGCTTAGCACAGATACGCAGTATTTT	CASSYGLGLAGLSTDTQYF
TRBJ2-3	TRBV10-2	many	TRBD1	TGCGCCAGCAGTGAAGGCAGGGGGTTCGGAGATACGCAGTATTTT	CASSEGRGFGDTQYF
TRBJ1-4	TRBV6-5	few	-	TGTGCCAGCAGGTCAACTAATGAAAAACTGTTTTTT	CASRSTNEKLFF
TRBJ2-7	TRBV6-1	few	-	TGTGCCAGCAGTGAAAAAAGGGATTATTCCTACGAGCAGTACTTC	CASSEKRDYSYEQYF
TRBJ1-5	TRBV6-2/TRBV6-3	many	-	TGTGCCAGCAGTTACAGCTTCAATCAGCCCCAGCATTTT	CASSYSFNQPQHF
TRBJ2-3	TRBV7-2	few	-	TGTGCCAGCAGCTTATCGGGGGGCCCGCCAGATACGCAGTATTTT	CASSLSGGPPDTQYF
TRBJ2-3	TRBV6-5	few	-	TGTGCCAGCAGTTACACCTTTAGTCGGGCCAGCACAGATACGCAGTATTTT	CASSYTFSRASTDTQYF
TRBJ1-2	TRBV9	few	TRBD1	TGTGCCAGCAGCGTAGATGGCAGGGGGGCCTATGGCTACACCTTC	CASSVDGRGAYGYTF
TRBJ2-4	TRBV7-2	few	-	TGTGCCAGCAGCCCAGGGATACGGAAAAACATTCAGTACTTC	CASSPGIRKNIQYF
TRBJ2-5	TRBV6-6	few	-	TGTGCCAGCAGTTACTCTAGCGGACAAGAGACCCAGTACTTC	CASSYSSGQETQYF